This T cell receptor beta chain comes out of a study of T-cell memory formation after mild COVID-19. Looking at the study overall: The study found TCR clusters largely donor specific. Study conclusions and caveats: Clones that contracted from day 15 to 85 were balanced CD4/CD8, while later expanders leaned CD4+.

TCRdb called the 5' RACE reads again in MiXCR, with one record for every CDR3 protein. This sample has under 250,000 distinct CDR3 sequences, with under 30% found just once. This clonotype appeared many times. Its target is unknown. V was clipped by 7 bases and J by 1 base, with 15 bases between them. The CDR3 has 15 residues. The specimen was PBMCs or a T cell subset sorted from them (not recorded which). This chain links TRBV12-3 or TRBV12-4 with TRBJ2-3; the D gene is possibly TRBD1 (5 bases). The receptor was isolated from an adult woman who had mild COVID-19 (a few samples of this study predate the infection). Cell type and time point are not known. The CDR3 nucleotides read TGTGCCAGCACCCCGGCCGGACAAGGCACAGATACGCAGTATTTT. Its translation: CASTPAGQGTDTQYF.